This T cell receptor (beta chain) was identified in a study of CD8+CD57+ T cells in acquired aplastic anemia. Study-wide context: 3 to 4 ug was the average amount of DNA from sorted CD4+ and CD8+ cells.

Patients sequenced had flow cytometry evidence of CD8+CD57+ cell expansion. Patients uniformly had severe acquired aplastic anemia. This clonotype was counted ten times or more. Antigen: not known. The V gene's germline CDR1 is SQVTM and CDR2 ANQGSEA. Between the trimmed V and J ends, which lost 5 bases and 10 bases, there was a span of 20 bases. The CDR3 runs 13 residues. Genomic DNA, the template, was used for profiling of the TCR beta VDJ and CDR3. TCRdb reprocessed the reads via MiXCR and lists one record per CDR3 protein. This table holds approximately 95,000 distinct CDR3 sequences, approximately 73% found once. Whole-study findings and limits: The study identified around 28 CD8+ CDR3 sequences shared by patients and controls. Patients did not significantly differ from controls in CD8+ Simpson's diversity.

Sequencing input: sorted CD4+, CD8+, or CD8+CD57+ T cells (not recorded which) from PBMCs. V and J are TRBV29-1 and TRBJ1-1, with a possible D match to TRBD1 (5 bases). The origin of this receptor is a human donor with aplastic anemia. This CDR3 reads CSVRTGTGTGAFF. CDR3 DNA: TGCAGCGTTCGCACCGGGACGGGAACGGGAGCTTTCTTT.